This T cell receptor beta chain was sequenced during a study of cytomegalovirus exposure and HLA in healthy donors. The protocol was immunoSEQ multiplex PCR, while the TCRdb copy is restricted to in-frame clones and leaves out a portion. The sample records 190,000 or so clones, about four fifths being singletons. The CDR3 is 17 amino acids. This TCR derives from a woman aged 18 to 35 in good health and CMV-seropositive. The sample was PBMCs. This chain uses TRBV1 with TRBJ1-5; the table's D call, TRBD1, has no DNA check behind it. TRBV1 is tagged as a pseudogene. CDR3 protein: CTSSRWRRTGSNQPQHF. The CDR3, as DNA: TGCACCAGCAGCCGTTGGCGCCGGACAGGGAGCAATCAGCCCCAGCATTTT.